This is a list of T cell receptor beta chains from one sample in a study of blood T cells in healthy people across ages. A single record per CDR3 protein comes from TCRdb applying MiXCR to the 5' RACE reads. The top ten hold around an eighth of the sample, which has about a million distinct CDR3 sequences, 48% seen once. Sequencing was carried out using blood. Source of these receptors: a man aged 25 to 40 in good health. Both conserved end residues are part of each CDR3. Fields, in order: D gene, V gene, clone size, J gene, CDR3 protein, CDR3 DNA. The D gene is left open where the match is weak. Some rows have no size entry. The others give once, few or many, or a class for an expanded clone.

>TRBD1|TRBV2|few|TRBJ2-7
CASSESAGGVFEQYF
TGTGCCAGCAGTGAAAGTGCAGGGGGCGTGTTCGAGCAGTACTTC
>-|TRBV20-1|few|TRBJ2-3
CSANRAGSSFTDTQYF
TGCAGTGCTAATCGGGCGGGGAGCTCTTTCACAGATACGCAGTATTTT
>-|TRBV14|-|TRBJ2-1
CASSRHPQETQFF
TGTGCCAGCAGCCGACACCCACAAGAGACCCAGTTCTTC
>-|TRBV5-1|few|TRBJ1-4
CASSSQGGGGEKLFF
TGCGCCAGCAGCTCCCAAGGAGGGGGAGGAGAAAAACTGTTTTTT
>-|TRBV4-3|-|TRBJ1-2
CASSPYRANYGYTF
TGCGCCAGCAGCCCCTACAGAGCTAACTATGGCTACACCTTC
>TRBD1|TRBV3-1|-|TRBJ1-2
CASSQEAGTAYGYTF
TGTGCCAGCAGCCAAGAAGCCGGGACAGCCTATGGCTACACCTTC
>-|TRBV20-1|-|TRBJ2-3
CSASYSGSPDTQYF
TGCAGTGCTAGTTACAGCGGGTCCCCAGATACGCAGTATTTT
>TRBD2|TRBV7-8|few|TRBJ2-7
CASSLGLAGTYSYEQYF
TGTGCCAGCAGCTTAGGGCTAGCGGGGACATATTCCTACGAGCAGTACTTC
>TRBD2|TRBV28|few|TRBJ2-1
CASSRGGALNEQFF
TGTGCCAGCAGCCGCGGGGGGGCCCTCAATGAGCAGTTCTTC
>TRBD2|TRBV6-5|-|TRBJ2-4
CASSYGGGIYERQYF
TGTGCCAGCAGTTACGGCGGGGGGATTTACGAGCGGCAGTACTTC
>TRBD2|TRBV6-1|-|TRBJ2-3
CASESGSSGGAYTQYF
TGTGCCAGCGAGTCTGGGTCTAGCGGGGGGGCCTATACGCAGTATTTT
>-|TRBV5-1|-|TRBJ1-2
CASRATGKENYGYTF
TGCGCCAGCCGGGCTACGGGGAAAGAAAACTATGGCTACACCTTC
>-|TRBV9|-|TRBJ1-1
CASSPQGASTEAFF
TGTGCCAGCAGCCCCCAGGGAGCGAGCACTGAAGCTTTCTTT
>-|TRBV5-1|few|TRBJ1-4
CASSGGFNEKLFF
TGCGCCAGCAGCGGGGGCTTTAATGAAAAACTGTTTTTT
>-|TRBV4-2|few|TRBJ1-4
CASSPGTSEKLFF
TGTGCCAGCAGCCCTGGGACGTCCGAAAAACTGTTTTTT
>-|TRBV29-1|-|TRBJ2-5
CSASPGTQETQYF
TGCAGCGCGTCACCGGGAACCCAAGAGACCCAGTACTTC
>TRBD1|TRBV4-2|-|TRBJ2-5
CASSQETGHPYF
TGTGCCAGCAGCCAAGAGACAGGGCACCCGTACTTC
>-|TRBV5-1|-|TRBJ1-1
CASSKFFGADEAFF
TGCGCCAGCAGTAAGTTTTTTGGAGCCGATGAAGCTTTCTTT
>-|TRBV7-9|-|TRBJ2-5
CASRLTGGRETQYF
TGTGCCAGCAGATTGACGGGGGGCCGCGAGACCCAGTACTTC
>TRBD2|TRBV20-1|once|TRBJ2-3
CSARVLAGGPADTQYF
TGCAGTGCTAGAGTACTAGCGGGGGGCCCCGCGGATACGCAGTATTTT
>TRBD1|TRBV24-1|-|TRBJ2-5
CATRRTGTETQYF
TGTGCCACCAGGAGGACAGGGACCGAGACCCAGTACTTC
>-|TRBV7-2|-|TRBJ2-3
CASSLHRRGLTPDTQYF
TGTGCCAGCAGCTTACATCGTCGTGGCCTCACACCAGATACGCAGTATTTT
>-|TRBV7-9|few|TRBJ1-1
CASSSRQNTEAFF
TGTGCCAGCAGCTCACGACAGAATACTGAAGCTTTCTTT
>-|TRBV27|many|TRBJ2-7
CASSRAENYEQYF
TGTGCCAGCAGCCGGGCAGAAAACTACGAGCAGTACTTC
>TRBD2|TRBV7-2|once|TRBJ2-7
CASPSTSFYEQYF
TGTGCCAGCCCGTCGACTAGCTTCTACGAGCAGTACTTC
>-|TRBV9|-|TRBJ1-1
CASSAGVGAGNTEAFF
TGTGCCAGCAGCGCAGGCGTAGGGGCAGGGAACACTGAAGCTTTCTTT
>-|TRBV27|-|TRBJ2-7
CASSFAGAIYEQYF
TGTGCCAGCAGTTTTGCAGGGGCCATCTACGAGCAGTACTTC
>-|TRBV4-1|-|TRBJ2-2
CASSQNGQILNTGELFF
TGCGCCAGCAGCCAAAACGGACAGATCCTTAACACCGGGGAGCTGTTTTTT
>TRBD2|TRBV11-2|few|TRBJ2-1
CASSPGAASGGTDNEQFF
TGTGCCAGCAGCCCCGGTGCGGCTAGCGGGGGGACAGACAATGAGCAGTTCTTC
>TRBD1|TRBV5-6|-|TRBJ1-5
CASSLMTGEFYSNQPQHF
TGTGCCAGCAGCTTGATGACAGGGGAATTTTATAGCAATCAGCCCCAGCATTTT
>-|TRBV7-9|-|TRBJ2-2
CASSHTASNTGELFF
TGTGCCAGCAGTCACACAGCGTCGAACACCGGGGAGCTGTTTTTT
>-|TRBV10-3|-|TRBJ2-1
CAISAGQGCEQFF
TGTGCCATCAGTGCCGGCCAGGGGTGTGAGCAGTTCTTC
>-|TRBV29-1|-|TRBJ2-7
CSVWSDGDWEQYF
TGCAGCGTTTGGTCCGACGGGGACTGGGAGCAGTACTTC
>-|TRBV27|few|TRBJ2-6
CASSRQHSTRSGANVLTF
TGTGCCAGCAGTCGACAGCATTCTACTCGTTCTGGGGCCAACGTCCTGACTTTC
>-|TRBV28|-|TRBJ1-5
CASSLFRGNQPQHF
TGTGCCAGCAGTTTATTCAGGGGCAATCAGCCCCAGCATTTT
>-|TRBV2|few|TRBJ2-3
CASIYRVGFKDTQYF
TGTGCCAGCATTTACAGGGTGGGGTTCAAAGATACGCAGTATTTT
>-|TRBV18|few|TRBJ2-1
CASSPAEHNEQFF
TGTGCCAGCTCACCCGCGGAACACAATGAGCAGTTCTTC
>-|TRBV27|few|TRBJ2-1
CASSLSGESSYNEQFF
TGTGCCAGCAGTTTATCAGGAGAGAGCTCCTACAATGAGCAGTTCTTC
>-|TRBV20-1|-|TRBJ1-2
CSARGGSGGINYGYTF
TGCAGTGCTAGGGGGGGGTCGGGCGGAATCAACTATGGCTACACCTTC
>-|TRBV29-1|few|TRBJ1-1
CSVLQGNTEAFF
TGCAGCGTCCTACAGGGGAACACTGAAGCTTTCTTT
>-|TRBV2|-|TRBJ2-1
CASSETGRGEQFF
TGTGCCAGCAGTGAAACAGGGAGGGGTGAGCAGTTCTTC
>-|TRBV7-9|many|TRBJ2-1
CASSLQGGEQFF
TGTGCCAGCAGCTTACAGGGAGGTGAGCAGTTCTTC
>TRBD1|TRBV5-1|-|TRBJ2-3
CASATGADTDTQYF
TGCGCCAGCGCGACAGGGGCCGACACAGATACGCAGTATTTT
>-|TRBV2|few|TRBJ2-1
CASTGPGDNEQFF
TGTGCCAGCACTGGGCCGGGGGACAATGAGCAGTTCTTC
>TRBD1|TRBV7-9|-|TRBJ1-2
CASSPPDRGGYTF
TGTGCCAGCAGCCCCCCGGACAGGGGTGGCTACACCTTC
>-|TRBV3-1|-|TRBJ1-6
CASSQQTSNSPLHF
TGTGCCAGCAGCCAACAGACATCCAATTCACCCCTCCACTTT
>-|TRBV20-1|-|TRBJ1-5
CSAVTGVNQPQHF
TGCAGTGCTGTCACGGGCGTCAATCAGCCCCAGCATTTT
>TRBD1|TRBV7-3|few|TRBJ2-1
CASSSTGGLNNEQFF
TGTGCCAGCAGCTCCACAGGGGGCCTGAACAATGAGCAGTTCTTC